One and the same sample provided the 19 T cell receptor beta chains below, sequenced in a study of control samples from healthy donors and cancer patients (dated by TCRdb to the early 2020s). The library relied on the immunoSEQ multiplex PCR assay. TCRdb obtained this table from immuneACCESS and retained in-frame rearrangements with V and J assigned. These tables miss some clones; where compared with another copy, unresolved V genes account for less than half of the shortfall, and the remainder is unexplained. The table for this sample lists about 230,000 clones; approximately 80% of them were counted only once. Roughly 14% of the sample is taken by the ten largest. Sequencing was done on a sample of PBMCs. The receptors shown here come from a woman aged 60-75 years with lung cancer.

This clone has just one count. The chain couples TRBV5-1 to TRBJ1-1, with 7 bases identical to TRBD1. Germline V gives CDR1 SGHRS, CDR2 YFSETQ. Trimming at V came to 2 bases and at J to 4 bases, leaving 8 bases not matched to a gene. The length of the CDR3 is 15 residues. CDR3 sequence: CASSFQGEVSTEAFF. The CDR3 nucleotides are TGCGCCAGCAGCTTTCAGGGGGAGGTAAGCACTGAAGCTTTCTTT.

The rearrangement links TRBV6-1 to TRBJ1-2, with D possibly matching TRBD1 (5 bases). Germline loops: CDR1 MNHNS, CDR2 SASEGT. Between the trimmed V and J ends, which lost 2 bases and 8 bases, there was a span of 15 bases. The CDR3 sequence is 14 residues long. In nucleotides, the CDR3 is TGTGCCAGCAGTGAAAATTGGCAGGGTCTCGGCTACACCTTC. As protein: CASSENWQGLGYTF.

This rearrangement joins TRBV10-3 to TRBJ1-2, with D possibly TRBD1 on 6 matching bases. Trimming took 6 bases from V and 8 from J, leaving 19 bases between them. CDR1 is ENHRY and CDR2 is SYGVKD in the germline V gene. The CDR3 has 14 amino acids. The chain's CDR3 is CAISVDSTSGGYTF. The CDR3 DNA reads TGTGCCATCAGCGTGGACAGCACCTCGGGGGGCTACACCTTC.

The chain has TRBV18 and TRBJ2-3; maybe TRBD2 (5 bases). The V end lost 2 bases, the J end lost 4 bases, and 10 bases lay between the germline ends. Germline V gene lookup returns CDR1 KGHSH and CDR2 LQKENI. The CDR3 has 14 residues. CDR3 in DNA: TGTGCCAGCTCACCAGGCGGGCCGCCAGATACGCAGTATTTT. Its protein product is CASSPGGPPDTQYF.

V gene TRBV2 combines with J gene TRBJ2-1; TRBD1 agrees at 9 bases. The CDR3 extends over 12 amino acids. Germline assignment: CDR1 SNHLY and CDR2 FYNNEI. Unmatched junction bases numbered 2, after V lost 6 bases and J lost 8 bases. The CDR3 nucleotides are TGTGCCAGCAGGGACAGGGGAGATGAGCAGTTCTTC. Amino acid sequence: CASRDRGDEQFF.

The rearrangement links TRBV5-4 to TRBJ2-1, with D possibly TRBD2 on 6 matching bases. The CDR3 loop spans 15 amino acids. V was pared by 2 bases and J by 1 base, with 10 bases between. The V gene's germline CDR1 is SGHNT and CDR2 YYREEE (reference sequence). In nucleotides, the CDR3 is TGTGCCAGCAGCTTAGGTGCGGGGTCCTACAATGAGCAGTTCTTC. This codes for CASSLGAGSYNEQFF.

The chain links TRBV27 to TRBJ1-5; 7 bases are shared with TRBD1. Losses at the gene ends were 6 bases for V and 0 bases for J; bases not matched to a gene: 8. Germline-derived CDR1 and CDR2 are MNHEY and SMNVEV (reference sequence). CDR3 length equals 16 residues. CDR3: CASSSTGTPSNQPQHF. The CDR3 coding sequence is TGTGCCAGCAGCTCGACAGGGACCCCTAGCAATCAGCCCCAGCATTTT.

In the case of this clone: The sample has other DNA sequences that encode this CDR3 too. The CDR3 coding sequence is TGTGCCAGCAGTTACTCGGGCAGGGGCAACACTGAAGCTTTCTTT. Translation: CASSYSGRGNTEAFF. This sequence joins TRBV6-5 and TRBJ1-1; TRBD1 is a possible D gene (6 bases). Per germline, CDR1 MNHEY and CDR2 SVGAGI. The CDR3 is 15 amino acids. With 0 bases removed from V and 2 bases from J, the gap between germline ends came to 10 bases.

The chain employs TRBV30 and TRBJ1-5, with D hard to call. Trimming pared 4 bases from V and 5 bases from J, leaving 9 bases between. CDR3 length: 12 residues. Germline assignment: CDR1 GTSNPN and CDR2 SVGIG (reference sequence). The CDR3 here is CAWTKGYQPQHF. Here the CDR3 DNA reads TGTGCCTGGACTAAGGGATATCAGCCCCAGCATTTT.

V and J are TRBV19 and TRBJ2-3, with D possibly being TRBD1 or TRBD2 (5 bases each). V gave up 2 bases and J gave up 6 bases, with 15 bases separating them. This CDR3 is built from 15 residues. Germline loops: CDR1 LNHDA, CDR2 SQIVND (reference sequence). This CDR3 reads CASSIRDGPGDTQYF. The CDR3 bases are TGTGCCAGTAGTATAAGGGACGGCCCGGGGGATACGCAGTATTTT.

The V gene is TRBV10-3, the J gene TRBJ2-5; 8 nucleotides match TRBD2. CDR3 length equals 16 residues. The trim removed 4 bases at V and 1 base at J, leaving 8 bases unmatched. From germline, CDR1 is ENHRY and CDR2 SYGVKD. The DNA for the CDR3 is TGTGCCATCAGTGCTGACAGCGGGAGAGTCCAAGAGACCCAGTACTTC. Protein product: CAISADSGRVQETQYF.

The rearrangement joins TRBV6-5 to TRBJ2-7; D gene uncertain. The CDR3 has 11 residues. Germline CDR1 is MNHEY and CDR2 is SVGAGI. V gave up 6 bases and J gave up 4 bases, with 7 bases separating them. CDR3 amino acids: CASRFSYEQYF. The CDR3 nucleotides are TGTGCCAGCAGGTTTTCATACGAGCAGTACTTC.

The chain joins TRBV18 to TRBJ2-7, with D unresolved. The CDR3 sequence is 13 residues long. The germline V and J ends were trimmed by 0 bases and 4 bases, with 7 bases remaining between them. Per germline, CDR1 KGHSH and CDR2 LQKENI. The CDR3 reads CASSPPIGYEQYF. CDR3 in DNA: TGTGCCAGCTCACCACCGATCGGGTACGAGCAGTACTTC.

V usage is TRBV3-1 (or the pseudogene TRBV3-2) and J usage is TRBJ1-4; D uncertain. Looked up from germline, CDR1 is LGHDT and CDR2 is YNNKEL (reference sequence). The CDR3 length is 15 residues. Between the trimmed V and J ends, which lost 1 base and 10 bases, there was a span of 16 bases. CDR3 DNA sequence: TGTGCCAGCAGCCAAGGCGAGTTCTTACTAGGAAAACTGTTTTTT. Translated, it gives CASSQGEFLLGKLFF.

J is TRBJ2-2 and V is TRBV19, with 8 bases that match TRBD1. The J segment lost 5 bases and the V segment lost 5 bases, leaving 10 bases of the junction unmatched. This CDR3 is built from 16 residues. From germline, CDR1 is LNHDA and CDR2 SQIVND (reference sequence). The CDR3 DNA reads as TGTGCCAGTAGTGTAGCAGGGGGCTCGTTAACCGGGGAGCTGTTTTTT. Protein: CASSVAGGSLTGELFF.

The rearrangement links TRBV5-1 to TRBJ2-7; no firm D call. This CDR3 comprises 12 residues. Germline V gives CDR1 SGHRS, CDR2 YFSETQ. Trimming cost V 4 bases and J 1 base, with 6 bases left between them. In DNA, the CDR3 is TGCGCCAGCAGCGCCCAGTCCTACGAGCAGTACTTC. Translating gives CASSAQSYEQYF.

This clone was recorded only once. The sample contains more than one DNA sequence encoding this CDR3. The chain carries TRBV28 and TRBJ1-2; D is unclear. The germline V gene has CDR1 MDHEN and CDR2 SYDVKM. V was trimmed by 1 base and J by 5 bases, leaving 5 bases between them. This CDR3 region has 12 residues. CDR3: CASSLSEYGYTF. CDR3 sequence (DNA): TGTGCCAGCAGTTTATCGGAATATGGCTACACCTTC.

The chain joins TRBV2 to TRBJ2-7; D perhaps matches TRBD1 (8 bases). Per the germline V gene, CDR1 is SNHLY and CDR2 is FYNNEI. Between the trimmed V and J ends, which lost 4 bases and 0 bases, there was a span of 13 bases. CDR3 length: 15 amino acids. The CDR3 region has the DNA TGTGCCAGCAGTGTACAGGGGGGGGGCTCCTACGAGCAGTACTTC. Protein product: CASSVQGGGSYEQYF.

This sequence joins TRBV2 and TRBJ2-7, with 7 positions matching TRBD2. Trimming took 6 bases from V and 0 from J; bases not matched to a gene: 8. The CDR3 contains 15 residues. Germline lookup yields CDR1 SNHLY and CDR2 FYNNEI. The CDR3 bases are TGTGCCAGCAGGGAAACCGGGGGGAGCTCCTACGAGCAGTACTTC. This translates into CASRETGGSSYEQYF.